These 19 T cell receptor beta chains were all obtained from the same sample, sequenced in a study of human T cells and chemical hapten exposure. Time point of the sample: patch test 1, 2 weeks after DPC sensitization. The sample's treatment: therapeutic diphenylcyclopropenone sensitization with weekly scalp DPC. TCRdb recomputed calls from the RACE reads with MiXCR, one row per CDR3 protein. The sample records 75,000 to 90,000 distinct CDR3 sequences, 6% to 9% being singletons. The input for sequencing was whole blood, taken in connection with sensitization to the hapten diphenylcyclopropenone (DPC). The receptors stem from a woman aged 25 to 39 with alopecia areata. Some clones in this sample may be carry-over from other donors' samples.

This clonotype has just one count. A much larger clone lies one base from this, so it may be a read error. V gene TRBV29-1 combines with J gene TRBJ2-1, with D maybe TRBD1 (6 bases). Trimming shortened V by 0 bases and J by 7 bases, and 13 bases separated the two germline ends. The CDR3 extends over 14 amino acids. The germline CDR1 and CDR2 sequences are SQVTM and ANQGSEA. CDR3 loop: CSVEDREGVNEQFF. The CDR3, as DNA: TGCAGCGTTGAAGATCGAGAGGGGGTAAATGAGCAGTTCTTC.

This clonotype appeared many times. The gene calls are TRBV5-4 and TRBJ2-3; perhaps TRBD1 as D (5 bases). The CDR3 totals 15 residues. The germline gives CDR1 SGHNT, CDR2 YYREEE (reference sequence). V lost 0 bases and J lost 4, with 12 bases in between. CDR3 amino acids: CASSLDSQGADTQYF. CDR3 sequence (DNA): TGTGCCAGCAGCTTGGATTCGCAGGGTGCAGATACGCAGTATTTT.

This clonotype was counted between two and nine times. The chain has TRBV19 and TRBJ1-2; no reliable D call. The CDR3 is 14 residues long. V was cut by 0 bases and J by 6 bases, with 11 bases left in between. Germline CDR1 reads LNHDA; CDR2 reads SQIVND (reference sequence). The CDR3 here is CASSIDLAEDGYTF. The DNA of the CDR3 is TGTGCCAGTAGTATAGATCTGGCAGAAGATGGCTACACCTTC.

V usage is TRBV7-7 and J usage is TRBJ2-5; TRBD1 might be the D (6 bases). Trimming removed 1 base from V and 2 bases from J, with 11 bases in between. This CDR3 contains 15 residues. Germline CDR1 is SSHAT and CDR2 is FNYEAQ (reference sequence). The CDR3 bases are TGTGCCAGCAGCTTAGTAGGACAGCTTCAAGAGACCCAGTACTTC. Encoded protein: CASSLVGQLQETQYF.

This clonotype was recorded many times. CDR3 coding DNA: TGTGCCAGCAGCTTAGTTTTCGATTCACCCCTCCACTTT. Its translation is CASSLVFDSPLHF. The chain joins TRBV7-9 to TRBJ1-6, with D unclear. Germline V gene sequence: CDR1 SEHNR, CDR2 FQNEAQ (reference sequence). This CDR3 comprises 13 residues. Trimming removed 1 base at V and 8 bases at J, with 6 bases between.

This clonotype was seen many times. The chain employs TRBV29-1 and TRBJ2-3, with D maybe TRBD1 (5 bases). The CDR3 is 12 amino acids. From germline, CDR1 is SQVTM and CDR2 ANQGSEA. Trimming cost V 8 bases and J 5 bases, with 14 bases left between them. The CDR3 region is CSTAGKGDTQYF. The CDR3, as DNA: TGCAGCACCGCAGGGAAGGGAGATACGCAGTATTTT.

There are a few counts of this clonotype. The chain carries TRBV6-5 and TRBJ1-2; 7 bases align to TRBD1. CDR1 and CDR2 from the germline V gene are MNHEY and SVGAGI. Unmatched junction bases numbered 4, after V lost 0 bases and J lost 3 bases. The CDR3 has 15 amino acids. CDR3 DNA: TGTGCCAGCAGTTACTCTCCAGGGGGGCACTATGGCTACACCTTC. The encoded protein is CASSYSPGGHYGYTF.

Only a few counts were recorded for this clonotype. The V call is TRBV20-1, the J call TRBJ1-5; D not certain. Germline values: CDR1 DFQATT, CDR2 SNEGSKA (reference sequence). There are 14 residues in the CDR3. V dropped 2 bases and J dropped 6 bases, with 14 bases sitting between them. CDR3 loop: CSARPGNGGQPQHF. CDR3 DNA: TGCAGTGCTAGACCCGGGAATGGCGGTCAGCCCCAGCATTTT.

This clonotype has just a few counts. The chain joins TRBV27 to TRBJ1-6; 10 bases fit TRBD1. CDR3 length: 19 amino acids. CDR1 and CDR2 (germline): MNHEY, SMNVEV (reference sequence). With 1 base clipped from V and 0 bases from J, the junction kept 6 bases outside the gene matches. The CDR3 here is CASSLYGTGALSYNSPLHF. The CDR3 bases are TGTGCCAGCAGTTTATATGGGACAGGGGCCCTCTCCTATAATTCACCCCTCCACTTT.

CDR3 sequence reads: CSARGLAGGPEQFF. For the CDR3, the DNA is TGCAGTGCTCGAGGGCTAGCGGGGGGGCCTGAGCAGTTCTTC. V gene TRBV20-1 combines with J gene TRBJ2-1; TRBD2 matches at 12 bases. The CDR3 sequence is 14 residues long. Germline trimming cut 5 bases from V and 9 bases from J; bases unmatched to any gene: 8. CDR1 is DFQATT and CDR2 is SNEGSKA in the germline V gene (reference sequence).

This clonotype was detected ten times or more. V and J are TRBV11-1 and TRBJ2-3; D possibly matches TRBD1 or TRBD2 (5 bases each). Germline V lookup: CDR1 SGHAT, CDR2 FQDESV (reference sequence). V was pared by 5 bases and J by 2 bases, with 17 bases between. The CDR3 sequence is 16 residues long. The CDR3 bases are TGTGCCAGCAGCCATAGAGGGGAAAGGATCACAGATACGCAGTATTTT. Encoded protein: CASSHRGERITDTQYF. Full variable domain (outside the CDR3, taken from reference TRBV11-1 and TRBJ2-3): EAEVAQSPRYKITEKSQAVAFWCDPISGHATLYWYRQILGQGPELLVQFQDESVVDDSQLPKDRFSAERLKGVDSTLKIQPAELGDSAMYLCASSHRGERITDTQYFGPGTRLTVL.

This clonotype was detected many times. The chain links TRBV20-1 to TRBJ1-5; maybe TRBD1 (6 bases). CDR3 length: 16 residues. V gave up 0 bases and J gave up 2 bases, with 14 bases separating them. The germline V gene encodes CDR1 DFQATT and CDR2 SNEGSKA (reference sequence). The DNA of the CDR3 is TGCAGTGCTAGAGATCTTCGGCAGGGGCGCAATCAGCCCCAGCATTTT. Amino acid sequence: CSARDLRQGRNQPQHF.

This clonotype was picked up many times. The chain recombines TRBV12-3 or TRBV12-4 with TRBJ1-5; D ambiguous. The CDR3 sequence is 15 residues long. The V gene lost 3 bases and the J gene lost 0 bases, with 9 bases spanning the gap. This CDR3 reads CASSFGEYSNQPQHF. The CDR3 coding sequence is TGTGCCAGCAGTTTTGGGGAATATAGCAATCAGCCCCAGCATTTT.

In its sample, this clonotype was seen a few times. This rearrangement joins TRBV3-1 to TRBJ1-5; D is undetermined. Germline loops: CDR1 LGHDT, CDR2 YNNKEL (reference sequence). The CDR3 contains 13 residues. Deletions cut 3 bases from V and 7 bases from J, with 10 bases between. The CDR3 DNA follows: TGTGCCAGCAGCCAGCGTGAAGGACAGCCCCAGCATTTT. Its protein product is CASSQREGQPQHF. Filled out from reference TRBV3-1 and TRBJ1-5, the complete variable domain reads DTAVSQTPKYLVTQMGNDKSIKCEQNLGHDTMYWYKQDSKKFLKIMFSYNNKELIINETVPNRFSPKSPDKAHLNLHINSLELGDSAVYFCASSQREGQPQHFGDGTRLSIL.

This clonotype appeared many times. The V gene is TRBV18, the J gene TRBJ2-3; weak D call: TRBD2 (6 bases). This CDR3 has 14 residues. Germline-derived CDR1 and CDR2 are KGHSH and LQKENI. V was pared by 4 bases and J by 0 bases, with 8 bases between. CDR3 sequence (DNA): TGTGCCAGCTCACGAGGGACTAGCACAGATACGCAGTATTTT. This translates into CASSRGTSTDTQYF.

This clonotype has ten or more counts. The chain employs TRBV5-1 and TRBJ1-1, with D possibly matching TRBD1 (5 bases). The V end was cut by 4 bases, the J end by 2 bases, with 15 bases between. Looked up from germline, CDR1 is SGHRS and CDR2 is YFSETQ. This CDR3 contains 15 residues. CDR3 sequence (DNA): TGCGCCAGCAGCGTGGTAACGGGGGTAAACACTGAAGCTTTCTTT. Encoded protein: CASSVVTGVNTEAFF. The full variable domain, in which reference TRBV5-1 and TRBJ1-1 provide the parts outside the CDR3, is KAGVTQTPRYLIKTRGQQVTLSCSPISGHRSVSWYQQTPGQGLQFLFEYFSETQRNKGNFPGRFSGRQFSNSRSEMNVSTLELGDSALYLCASSVVTGVNTEAFFGQGTRLTVV.

The chain joins TRBV20-1 to TRBJ1-6, with a possible D match to TRBD1 (6 bases). Trimming left V 6 bases short and J 5 bases short, with 17 bases between. The CDR3 sequence is 15 residues long. From germline, CDR1 is DFQATT and CDR2 SNEGSKA (reference sequence). The CDR3 loop is CSAPSGAIHNSPLHF. As DNA, the CDR3 is TGCAGTGCGCCTTCGGGGGCAATCCATAATTCACCCCTCCACTTT.

This clonotype was observed a few times. The genes are TRBV3-1 and TRBJ1-1; a possible D gene is TRBD1 (5 bases). CDR3 length equals 14 residues. Germline CDR1 reads LGHDT; CDR2 reads YNNKEL (reference sequence). V was shortened by 5 bases and J by 2 bases, with 12 bases between the two germline ends. DNA for the CDR3: TGTGCCAGCAGCTTCGACAGCACAAACACTGAAGCTTTCTTT. Its protein product is CASSFDSTNTEAFF.

This sequence joins TRBV12-3 or TRBV12-4 and TRBJ1-1, with 7 bases lining up with TRBD1. The ends lost 6 bases at V and 6 bases at J; junction bases unmatched: 10. The length of the CDR3 is 14 residues. The CDR3 protein is CASSPTGSMAEAFF. CDR3 nucleotides: TGTGCCAGCAGCCCGACAGGGTCAATGGCTGAAGCTTTCTTT.